This TCR beta chain was identified during a study of PD-1 blockade in classical Hodgkin lymphoma (dated by TCRdb to the early 2020s). Regarding the research as a whole: Nivolumab dosing was 3 mg/kg intravenously every 2 weeks, continuing until either disease progression or unacceptable toxicity. A peripheral blood immune signature of response to PD-1 blockade in classical Hodgkin lymphoma was defined using TCR beta sequencing and CyTOF. The investigation overall reported the following: Baseline diversity similar to that of newly diagnosed patients was observed in trial patients achieving complete response, whereas significantly lower diversity was observed in partial responders and progressors. Lower diversity was seen in patients whose nivolumab began less than 1 year after ASCT, and these patients were left out of later analyses so that immune reconstitution would not confound the results. By C4D1, a significant rise was seen in CD4+ TCR diversity but not in CD8+ TCR diversity (p=0.0027 vs p=0.16), and the rise was most apparent among complete responders (p=0.02). The study covered only a single clinical trial cohort, and the causes of the repertoire differences, possibly disease activity or prior therapy, were still not defined. Newly diagnosed patients were reported to have lower baseline TCR diversity than healthy donors, and relapsed/refractory patients were reported to have lower baseline TCR diversity still.

CDR1 and CDR2 are drawn from the germline V gene: SGHAT, FQNNGV. Germline trimming amounts to 5 bases on V and 11 bases on J, with 14 as the count of junction bases outside the gene matches. CDR3 length: 15 amino acids, cysteine to phenylalanine. Left in the record is the CDR3 DNA by itself, 45 bases read in frame from the first base. What this sample's time point label stands for: cycle 4 day 1 (C4D1), after five to seven weeks of nivolumab. Relapse after autologous stem cell transplantation had occurred in all trial patients, and cohorts A, B and C were distinguished by prior brentuximab vedotin exposure. A total of 56 patients with relapsed/refractory classical Hodgkin lymphoma made up the trial cohort, and each patient's best overall response was complete response, partial response or progressive disease. Single-agent nivolumab was administered to trial patients in the multi-cohort phase II CheckMate 205 trial. An independent review committee assessed best overall response by applying the 2007 International Working Group response criteria. PBMCs from the trial were collected at three points: immediately before nivolumab initiation (C1D1), and during therapy at cycle 2 day 1 and cycle 4 day 1. After peripheral blood was drawn into 8 mL Vacutainer Cell Preparation Tubes, PBMCs were isolated by centrifugation and then cryopreserved.

The Qiagen DNeasy kit was used to extract genomic DNA from unsorted PBMCs and from the negatively selected CD4+ and CD8+ fractions. TCR beta CDR3 regions were subjected to amplification by immunoSEQ multiplex PCR with primers that anneal to V and J segments. A synthetic immune receptor repertoire was used to minimize amplification bias, and any remaining bias was removed computationally after sequencing. As for the authors' bioinformatics: Repertoire diversity was quantified as the Shannon entropy index using custom Python scripts. The unsorted, CD4+ and CD8+ repertoires were each analyzed separately, with the exception of combined analyses, where CD4+ and CD8+ sequences were merged in silico. A clone counted as expanded when the clone's frequency after treatment rose at least 2-fold relative to C1D1, and clones undetected at baseline were given a pseudocount of 0.5. Clones with 0 or 1 copy at C1D1 were defined as singleton clones, while clones with 2 or more copies were defined as non-singleton clones. Clones expanded in unsorted samples were assigned a CD4+, CD8+ or unknown annotation through matching of protein sequences in sorted samples from the same patient. Wilcoxon tests on paired samples were used to test diversity changes from C1D1 to C4D1. This is the immuneACCESS table as TCRdb keeps it, with only in-frame sequences that have V and J called. A part of the clones is gone; compared with another copy, unresolved V genes explain less than half, and the rest is unexplained. The V and J calls and clone size come from that table; D and trimming were worked out from the DNA. This sample lists around 20,000 clones; around 80% were detected once. The top ten clones comprise roughly a fifth of the sample.

Comment on this clone: What antigen it recognizes has not been identified. No base quality values were provided; no much bigger clone lies one nucleotide off.

The receptor's source is a human donor with classical Hodgkin lymphoma. The sequencing here drew on peripheral blood mononuclear cells (PBMCs), taken before the fourth cycle of nivolumab. The rearranged chain carries TRBV11-2 and TRBJ2-1, with 8 middle bases fitting TRBD2. Read as DNA, the sequence is TGTGCCAGCAGCCCCCAAACTACTAGCGGAGGACAGCAGTTCTTC. The encoded protein is CASSPQTTSGGQQFF.